The clone carrying this TCR beta chain was picked up one time. These data belong to a study of blood T cell repertoires in COVID-19. Across the study: Researchers got acute and convalescent COVID-19 samples from the United States, Italy and Spain. PBMCs, B-cell-depleted T cells, or T cells provided the cDNA or gDNA that made up the material.

The Seattle site enrolled patients during active infection and followed them longitudinally. Per the original methods: Amplifying reference gene primers gave estimates of nucleated cell counts. Profiled with immunoSEQ multiplex PCR; TCRdb holds only in-frame clones, not every one. D and trimming were read from the DNA, whereas the V and J calls and clone size are those reported in that table. The profile shows 300,000 to 350,000 clones, roughly 87% of them singletons. CDR3 length: 14 residues. Germline V gives CDR1 MNHEY, CDR2 SVGEGT. With 3 bases clipped from V and 5 bases from J, the junction kept 5 bases outside the gene matches.

The rearrangement joins TRBV6-2 or TRBV6-3 to TRBJ2-7; 9 bases map to TRBD1. The specimen sequenced was peripheral blood. The sequence was collected from a young man with COVID-19, enrolled during active disease. The CDR3 bases are TGTGCCAGCAGTTATTGGACAGGGGATGACGAGCAGTACTTC. As protein: CASSYWTGDDEQYF.